Below are 17 T cell receptor beta chains sequenced from a single sample in a study of post-analysis software for immune sequencing data. Every TCR beta cDNA library bore unique molecular identifiers. In TCRdb, the PCR reads were re-called with MiXCR into one record per CDR3 protein. The table lists approximately 690,000 distinct CDR3 sequences, 59% of them singletons. Study observations and caveats: Relative to controls, patients had five TRBV segments at higher frequency, with TRBV5-6, TRBV5-1 and TRBV20-1 among these.

Their recognized antigens are unknown. Source material: blood. These receptors came from a girl aged 2 to 10 with multiple sclerosis.

Written as DNA, the CDR3 is TGTGCCAGCAGTTTATCCGCGGGGAACCAAGAGACCCAGTACTTC. This encodes CASSLSAGNQETQYF. The chain recombines TRBV12-3 or TRBV12-4 with TRBJ2-5; a weak D match, TRBD2 (6 bases). The ends were cut back, 2 bases at V and 0 bases at J, with 10 bases in the middle. The CDR3 is 15 amino acids.

This sequence joins TRBV2 and TRBJ1-2; 9 bases agree with TRBD1. The germline gives CDR1 SNHLY, CDR2 FYNNEI. J gave up 4 bases and V 6 bases, and 6 bases lay outside the gene matches. The CDR3 loop spans 14 amino acids. The CDR3 protein is CASRGQGGGYGYTF. The CDR3 nucleotides are TGTGCCAGCAGGGGACAGGGTGGAGGCTATGGCTACACCTTC.

This chain's CDR3 is CASSLFRQGKNTEAFF. The CDR3 coding sequence is TGTGCCAGCAGCCTCTTCCGACAGGGAAAGAACACTGAAGCTTTCTTT. V is TRBV27 and J is TRBJ1-1; 7 bases align to TRBD1. Germline loops: CDR1 MNHEY, CDR2 SMNVEV (reference sequence). This CDR3 region has 16 residues. Unmatched junction bases numbered 11, after V lost 6 bases and J lost 1 base.

This clonotype turned up a few times. This chain joins TRBV7-9 and TRBJ1-6; the D is unclear. The CDR3 is 15 residues long. CDR1 and CDR2 from the germline V gene are SEHNR and FQNEAQ (reference sequence). Trimming took off 2 bases at V and 7 bases at J, with 12 bases between the two ends. The CDR3 nucleotides are TGTGCCAGCAGCTTATTGGGTCGTTACAATTCACCCCTCCACTTT. It is translated as CASSLLGRYNSPLHF.

V and J are TRBV12-3 or TRBV12-4 and TRBJ1-5; TRBD1 might be the D (5 bases). V was clipped by 5 bases and J by 7 bases, with 18 bases between them. The CDR3 has 15 amino acids. In DNA, the CDR3 is TGTGCCAGCAGTCCAAGTGGGGGAACGGGCCAGCCCCAGCATTTT. Its translation is CASSPSGGTGQPQHF.

The chain is built from TRBV7-2 and TRBJ2-7; 7 nucleotides match TRBD2. The J call could be wrong; TRBJ2-4 is a better fit for the DNA end. From germline, CDR1 is SGHTA and CDR2 FQGNSA. The CDR3 extends over 16 amino acids. This chain's CDR3 is CASSAVTSGMRNIQYF. As DNA, the CDR3 is TGTGCCAGCAGCGCCGTCACGAGCGGGATGAGGAACATTCAGTACTTC.

This chain uses TRBV9 with TRBJ1-1; unclear D gene. The CDR3 has 13 amino acids. The germline V and J ends were trimmed by 0 bases and 11 bases, with 14 bases remaining between them. Germline V lookup: CDR1 SGDLS, CDR2 YYNGEE. As DNA, the CDR3 is TGTGCCAGCAGCGTAGGAGGTGTCGAGGTTGCTTTCTTT. Translating gives CASSVGGVEVAFF.

A note on this clonotype: One base away lies a much larger clone, so this may be a sequencing read error. V usage is TRBV6-2 or TRBV6-3 and J usage is TRBJ1-5, with D possibly TRBD1 on 6 matching bases. Germline CDR1 is MNHEY and CDR2 is SVGEGT. The CDR3 is made up of 14 amino acids. CDR3 amino acids: CASSYQDSNPPQHF. The CDR3 DNA reads TGTGCCAGCAGTTACCAGGACAGCAATCCGCCCCAGCATTTT.

This clonotype has a single count. CDR3 sequence reads: CSARRGGPDTQYF. DNA of the CDR3: TGCAGTGCTAGACGGGGGGGCCCCGATACGCAGTATTTT. This chain uses TRBV20-1 with TRBJ2-3; 8 bases align to TRBD2. Trimming cost V 2 bases and J 6 bases; bases outside gene matches: 4. This CDR3 has 13 amino acids. Looked up from germline, CDR1 is DFQATT and CDR2 is SNEGSKA (reference sequence).

The sample holds a few counts of this clonotype. V is TRBV12-3 or TRBV12-4 and J is TRBJ2-1; the match to TRBD2 covers 7 bases. The CDR3 consists of 14 residues. Trimming at V came to 6 bases and at J to 6 bases, leaving 8 bases not matched to a gene. The CDR3: CASRSRTRSNEQFF. Here the CDR3 DNA reads TGTGCCAGCAGATCCCGGACTAGGAGCAATGAGCAGTTCTTC.

This rearrangement joins TRBV12-3 or TRBV12-4 to TRBJ1-2; D gene ambiguous. CDR3 length equals 15 residues. The germline V and J ends were trimmed by 5 bases and 3 bases, with 16 bases remaining between them. In nucleotides, the CDR3 is TGTGCCAGCAGTCCCCACGGCGGCGCACACTATGGCTACACCTTC. Protein: CASSPHGGAHYGYTF.

The V and J genes are TRBV5-1 and TRBJ2-4; TRBD1 agrees at 11 bases. The end of the DNA fits TRBJ2-7 better, so the J call may be wrong. CDR1 is SGHRS, CDR2 YFSETQ, per germline. CDR3 length equals 19 residues. The DNA of the CDR3 is TGCGCCAGCAGCCCATGGCCGGGACAGGGGGTTAGCCAATCCTACGAGCAGTACTTC. Amino acid sequence: CASSPWPGQGVSQSYEQYF.

The V gene is TRBV10-3, the J gene TRBJ2-1, with 9 bases lining up with TRBD2. V lost 7 bases to trimming and J lost 10 bases; unmatched junction nucleotides: 11. The CDR3 totals 14 residues. The germline V gene encodes CDR1 ENHRY and CDR2 SYGVKD. The CDR3 bases are TGTGCCATCACTCCCCAGCGGGAGGTAGGGGAGCAGTTCTTC. Its translation is CAITPQREVGEQFF.

J is TRBJ1-5 and V is TRBV19, with TRBD1 as a possible D gene (5 bases). V lost 10 bases to trimming and J lost 4 bases, with 11 bases between them. The germline V gene encodes CDR1 LNHDA and CDR2 SQIVND (reference sequence). CDR3 length equals 12 residues. CDR3 amino acids: CATGLLNQPQHF. CDR3 nucleotide sequence: TGTGCCACGGGACTCTTGAATCAGCCCCAGCATTTT. The full variable domain, in which reference TRBV19 and TRBJ1-5 provide the parts outside the CDR3, is DGGITQSPKYLFRKEGQNVTLSCEQNLNHDAMYWYRQDPGQGLRLIYYSQIVNDFQKGDIAEGYSVSREKKESFPLTVTSAQKNPTAFYLCATGLLNQPQHFGDGTRLSIL.

This chain uses TRBV7-9 with TRBJ1-2; TRBD1 matches at 7 bases. Looked up from germline, CDR1 is SEHNR and CDR2 is FQNEAQ (reference sequence). V dropped 5 bases and J dropped 2; count of bases not matched to a gene: 5. The CDR3 consists of 14 residues. The CDR3 reads CASSPEGANYGYTF. CDR3 DNA: TGTGCCAGCAGCCCGGAGGGGGCAAACTATGGCTACACCTTC. The variable domain in full, completed from reference TRBV7-9 and TRBJ1-2, reads DTGVSQNPRHKITKRGQNVTFRCDPISEHNRLYWYRQTLGQGPEFLTYFQNEAQLEKSRLLSDRFSAERPKGSFSTLEIQRTEQGDSAMYLCASSPEGANYGYTFGSGTRLTVV.

V and J are TRBV7-2 and TRBJ1-6; TRBD1 agrees at 9 bases. The CDR3 length is 13 residues. V was pared by 7 bases and J by 14 bases, with 9 bases of the junction left unmatched. Germline CDR1 and CDR2: SGHTA and FQGNSA. The DNA for the CDR3 is TGTGCCAGCACCGGGACAGGGCCTGAAGCCCTCCACTTT. Its translation is CASTGTGPEALHF.

This clonotype was recorded a few times. The rearrangement uses TRBV27 and TRBJ1-6; D is unresolved. Germline CDR1 is MNHEY and CDR2 is SMNVEV (reference sequence). The CDR3 contains 14 residues. The ends were cut back, 6 bases at V and 11 bases at J, with 17 bases in the middle. CDR3 in DNA: TGTGCCAGCAGCGGGTTGGCAGGCAAGACACCCCTCCACTTT. Residues: CASSGLAGKTPLHF.